This T cell receptor beta chain was sequenced during a study of PD-1 blockade in classical Hodgkin lymphoma. Sample time point: cycle 4 day 1 (C4D1), after five to seven weeks of nivolumab. Every patient relapsed after autologous stem cell transplantation, and brentuximab vedotin exposure varied. Progressive disease, partial response or complete response was each patient's best response. Only in-frame clones appear in the TCRdb table, and some are missing; sequencing was by immunoSEQ multiplex PCR. The data show 50,000 to 65,000 clones, approximately 90% seen once. Trimming left V 2 bases short and J 4 bases short, with 16 bases between. This CDR3 comprises 16 residues. Germline CDR1 SGDLS, CDR2 YYNGEE. Study-wide points: Sources of repertoire differences remain undefined, possibly disease activity or prior therapy. Individuals who commenced nivolumab within less than 1 year of ASCT were excluded. Diversity similar to that of newly diagnosed patients was seen at baseline in complete responders.

This clone has a single count. Its antigen is not known. The TCR sequence derives from a human donor with classical Hodgkin lymphoma. Sequences were derived from peripheral blood mononuclear cells (PBMCs), sampled before the fourth cycle of nivolumab. This chain links TRBV9 with TRBJ2-1; TRBD2 is a possible D gene (6 bases). The CDR3 nucleotides are TGTGCCAGCAGCGTTAGGGTGGGGGGAACTTACAATGAGCAGTTCTTC. This encodes CASSVRVGGTYNEQFF. Supplemented by reference TRBV9 and TRBJ2-1, the full variable domain reads DSGVTQTPKHLITATGQRVTLRCSPRSGDLSVYWYQQSLDQGLQFLIQYYNGEERAKGNILERFSAQQFPDLHSELNLSSLELGDSALYFCASSVRVGGTYNEQFFGPGTRLTVL.